These T cell receptor beta chains were read from a single sample in a study of beta chain features in type 1 diabetes. The repertoire was sequenced with immunoSEQ multiplex PCR; TCRdb's copy has only in-frame clones and lacks some. Altogether just over 600,000 clones are present, roughly 16% being singletons, with the ten largest covering around 0.1%. The specimen was naive CD4+ T cells from blood. The receptors originated from a man between 18 and 35 years old in good health. CDR3s include the opening cysteine and the closing phenylalanine or tryptophan. The order of the fields is D gene, clone size, V gene, J gene, CDR3 protein, CDR3 DNA. The D gene is left open where the match is weak. Some rows mark clone size as missing; the rest say once, few, many or name a class of expanded clone.

.	few	TRBV4-1	TRBJ2-7	CASSQEGVYEQYF	TGCGCCAGCAGCCAAGAGGGGGTGTACGAGCAGTACTTC
.	few	TRBV7-2	TRBJ1-5	CASSPLPTGNQPQHF	TGTGCCAGCAGCCCTCTCCCCACGGGCAATCAGCCCCAGCATTTT
TRBD1	.	TRBV7-2	TRBJ1-4	CASSLALLRGLGEKLFF	TGTGCCAGCAGCTTAGCGCTCTTGAGGGGGCTTGGTGAAAAACTGTTTTTT
.	.	TRBV5-1	TRBJ1-1	CASSLQGQNTEAFF	TGCGCCAGCAGCTTGCAGGGGCAAAACACTGAAGCTTTCTTT
.	few	TRBV5-4	TRBJ2-3	CASRKQGTSGFTDTQYF	TGTGCCAGCAGAAAACAGGGTACCAGCGGGTTCACAGATACGCAGTATTTT
.	few	TRBV7-9	TRBJ1-2	CASSFQGAGGYTF	TGTGCCAGCAGCTTTCAGGGTGCGGGCGGCTACACCTTC
.	.	TRBV6-1	TRBJ1-1	CASSEGAPNTEAFF	TGTGCCAGCAGTGAGGGGGCCCCGAACACTGAAGCTTTCTTT
TRBD1	.	TRBV19	TRBJ2-7	CASSTSGGIWYEQYF	TGTGCCAGTAGCACCTCAGGGGGCATTTGGTACGAGCAGTACTTC
.	.	TRBV4-2	TRBJ2-7	CASSQDVGTTEQYF	TGTGCCAGCAGCCAAGACGTCGGGACAACAGAGCAGTACTTC
.	.	TRBV6-6	TRBJ1-1	CASTLGAGLNTEAFF	TGTGCCAGCACCCTAGGGGCAGGACTGAACACTGAAGCTTTCTTT
TRBD1	.	TRBV4-1	TRBJ1-2	CASSPGQGALGGYTF	TGCGCCAGCAGCCCGGGACAGGGGGCCTTAGGTGGCTACACCTTC
TRBD2	few	TRBV11-2	TRBJ2-2	CASRRLADVGTGELFF	TGTGCCAGCAGACGACTAGCGGACGTTGGAACCGGGGAGCTGTTTTTT
.	few	TRBV19	TRBJ1-1	CASSIPGVNTEAFF	TGTGCCAGTAGTATCCCAGGGGTGAACACTGAAGCTTTCTTT
.	.	TRBV4-2	TRBJ2-7	CASSQEARGPNYEQYF	TGTGCCAGCAGCCAAGAAGCCCGGGGGCCTAATTACGAGCAGTACTTC